Listed here are 21 T cell receptor beta chains from one sample, sequenced in a study of OX40 agonist ivuxolimab in advanced cancers. The data were produced by immunoSEQ multiplex PCR, yet TCRdb's version contains in-frame clones alone and is incomplete. The sample shows roughly 79,000 clones, 91% of them seen only once. The specimen was CD4+ or CD8+ T cells sorted from blood, collected in a trial of the OX40 agonist ivuxolimab. The source is an adult with an advanced solid tumor such as melanoma, head and neck, liver or kidney cancer.

The chain has TRBV5-1 and TRBJ2-7; 7 bases align to TRBD1. This CDR3 has 14 amino acids. Germline V gene lookup returns CDR1 SGHRS and CDR2 YFSETQ. The V segment lost 4 bases and the J segment 2 bases; nucleotides outside the gene matches: 6. This CDR3 reads CASSSVGTAYEQYF. Here the CDR3 DNA reads TGCGCCAGCAGCAGCGTTGGGACAGCCTACGAGCAGTACTTC.

The V and J genes are TRBV6-6 and TRBJ1-5; D remains ambiguous. The V and J ends lost 5 bases and 4 bases respectively, with 12 bases between them. Germline V gene lookup returns CDR1 MNHNY and CDR2 SVGAGI (reference sequence). The CDR3 covers 14 residues. CDR3 protein: CASSRPKENQPQHF. The DNA for the CDR3 is TGTGCCAGCAGTCGGCCGAAGGAAAATCAGCCCCAGCATTTT.

To note about this clone: The junction does not match germline at one end; this may be a read error. This chain links TRBV7-7 with TRBJ1-5, with 9 bases aligning to TRBD1. Germline loops: CDR1 SSHAT, CDR2 FNYEAQ (reference sequence). The CDR3 consists of 18 residues. The CDR3 region has the DNA TGTGCTAGCAGCTCGGAAGTTTTACAGGGGGCCTGGAATCAGCCCCAGCATTTT. Protein: CASSSEVLQGAWNQPQHF.

V is TRBV28 and J is TRBJ1-5, with 8 bases aligning to TRBD1. There are 19 residues in the CDR3. The V gene's germline CDR1 is MDHEN and CDR2 SYDVKM. V gave up 5 bases and J gave up 1 base; unmatched junction bases: 16. The CDR3 spells CASSTSSLTGVWSNQPQHF. CDR3 sequence (DNA): TGTGCCAGCAGTACGTCCTCCCTGACAGGGGTTTGGAGCAATCAGCCCCAGCATTTT.

The gene calls are TRBV7-2 and TRBJ2-7; 7 bases are shared with TRBD2. Germline V gene data show CDR1 as SGHTA and CDR2 as FQGNSA. The CDR3 sequence is 15 residues long. J lost 0 bases, V lost 1 base, and 3 bases had no gene match. CDR3 DNA sequence: TGTGCCAGCAGCTTAGGTGGCGGGGGCTCCTACGAGCAGTACTTC. Its translation is CASSLGGGGSYEQYF.

This sequence joins TRBV29-1 and TRBJ2-1; 13 nucleotides match TRBD2. The CDR3 runs to 15 residues. V was clipped by 3 bases and J by 10 bases; unmatched bases: 9. CDR1 and CDR2 from the germline V gene are SQVTM and ANQGSEA. CDR3 sequence: CSVEGLAGLLREQFF. The CDR3 nucleotides are TGCAGCGTTGAGGGACTAGCGGGACTGTTACGGGAGCAGTTCTTC.

V usage is TRBV30 and J usage is TRBJ2-7; TRBD1 might be the D (6 bases). Per the germline V gene, CDR1 is GTSNPN and CDR2 is SVGIG (reference sequence). The CDR3 has 11 residues. V was pared by 4 bases and J by 6 bases, with 10 bases between. The CDR3 protein is CAWKLGGEQYF. For the CDR3, the DNA is TGTGCCTGGAAGCTAGGGGGCGAGCAGTACTTC.

The chain has TRBV2 and TRBJ2-2, with 9 nucleotides matching TRBD2. The CDR3 sequence is 14 residues long. CDR1 is SNHLY and CDR2 is FYNNEI in the germline V gene. Germline trimming cut 8 bases from V and 4 bases from J; bases unmatched to any gene: 5. The CDR3 DNA sequence: TGTGCCAGCCGAGGGCGGGAGGGCACCGGGGAGCTGTTTTTT. It translates to CASRGREGTGELFF.

The chain has TRBV10-3 and TRBJ2-1; possible D gene TRBD2, 7 bases. This CDR3 is 15 amino acids long. Germline V CDR1 and CDR2: ENHRY, SYGVKD. V gave up 11 bases and J gave up 0 bases, with 17 bases separating them. Written as DNA, the CDR3 is TGTGCCTCCGGGGGGCAGGGGAGCTCCTACAATGAGCAGTTCTTC. Its translation is CASGGQGSSYNEQFF.

The rearrangement links TRBV30 to TRBJ2-2; D unresolved. There are 11 residues in the CDR3. CDR1 and CDR2 from the germline V gene are GTSNPN and SVGIG (reference sequence). With 2 bases removed from V and 6 bases from J, the gap between germline ends came to 4 bases. For the CDR3, the DNA is TGTGCCTGGAGTCGCTCCGGGGAGCTGTTTTTT. It encodes CAWSRSGELFF.

The chain couples TRBV4-2 to TRBJ2-7; 7 positions match TRBD2. The CDR3 covers 15 residues. Trimming cost V 0 bases and J 1 base; bases outside gene matches: 3. Germline V gene sequence: CDR1 LGHNA, CDR2 YNFKEQ. The CDR3 is CASSQEWTSSYEQYF. The CDR3 coding sequence is TGTGCCAGCAGCCAAGAATGGACTAGTTCCTACGAGCAGTACTTC.

A single count supports this clone. CDR3 residues: CASSKDPPTLEQYF. CDR3 DNA: TGTGCCAGCAGCAAAGACCCCCCTACGTTGGAGCAGTACTTC. The rearrangement joins TRBV21-1 to TRBJ2-7; TRBD2, the D gene given by the table, was not confirmed from the DNA. TRBV21-1 is described as a pseudogene. This CDR3 contains 14 residues.

The CDR3 region has the DNA TGTGCCAGCAGTTACAACAGGGGAAGGGGTGAGCAGTTCTTC. This sequence encodes CASSYNRGRGEQFF. V gene TRBV6-5 combines with J gene TRBJ2-1; TRBD1 matches 7 bases. Germline V lookup: CDR1 MNHEY, CDR2 SVGAGI. Unmatched junction bases numbered 7, after V lost 2 bases and J lost 9 bases. The CDR3 contains 14 residues.

This chain links TRBV4-1 with TRBJ1-4; no clear D gene. This CDR3 has 17 amino acids. V gave up 5 bases and J gave up 1 base, with 17 bases separating them. Germline V CDR1 and CDR2: MGHRA, YSYEKL. The CDR3 sequence: CASSKRASTGTNEKLFF. CDR3 coding DNA: TGCGCCAGCAGCAAAAGGGCCTCTACGGGAACTAATGAAAAACTGTTTTTT.

The chain has TRBV29-1 and TRBJ2-5; TRBD2 might be the D (6 bases). This CDR3 contains 15 residues. Germline CDR1 reads SQVTM; CDR2 reads ANQGSEA. Trimming stripped 3 bases from V and 4 bases from J, with 18 bases between. CDR3 residues: CSVDGAGGVLETQYF. The CDR3 region has the DNA TGCAGCGTTGACGGGGCCGGGGGAGTATTAGAGACCCAGTACTTC.

The chain links TRBV5-4 to TRBJ2-7, with D uncertain. Germline V gene sequence: CDR1 SGHNT, CDR2 YYREEE (reference sequence). The germline V and J ends were trimmed by 0 bases and 3 bases, with 4 bases remaining between them. CDR3 length: 12 residues. CDR3 loop: CASSLGGYEQYF. DNA for the CDR3: TGTGCCAGCAGCTTGGGCGGCTACGAGCAGTACTTC.

The chain joins TRBV30 to TRBJ2-5; D gene uncertain. The CDR3 loop spans 15 amino acids. V was trimmed by 3 bases and J by 4 bases, leaving 18 bases between them. The germline V gene has CDR1 GTSNPN and CDR2 SVGIG (reference sequence). CDR3 region: CAWSRSGGWAETQYF. In DNA, the CDR3 is TGTGCCTGGAGCCGATCGGGTGGGTGGGCAGAGACCCAGTACTTC.

The chain links TRBV6-6 to TRBJ1-1; 9 bases are a match to TRBD1. Trimming cost V 6 bases and J 5 bases; bases outside gene matches: 4. The CDR3 is 13 residues long. Germline CDR1 is MNHNY and CDR2 is SVGAGI (reference sequence). CDR3: CASSQTGGTEAFF. The CDR3 coding sequence is TGTGCCAGCAGCCAGACAGGGGGGACTGAAGCTTTCTTT.

V gene TRBV9 combines with J gene TRBJ2-2, with D perhaps matching TRBD2 (6 bases). The germline V gene has CDR1 SGDLS and CDR2 YYNGEE. The CDR3 runs 15 residues. Trimming stripped 0 bases from V and 4 bases from J, with 10 bases between. CDR3 in DNA: TGTGCCAGCAGCGTAGGGGTAGCGGCCACCGGGGAGCTGTTTTTT. This gives the protein CASSVGVAATGELFF.

This rearrangement joins TRBV5-4 to TRBJ1-1; no clear D. This CDR3 spans 14 amino acids. Germline CDR1 and CDR2: SGHNT and YYREEE (reference sequence). V was cut by 3 bases and J by 0 bases, with 9 bases left in between. The CDR3 DNA reads TGTGCCAGCAGCTCCAGACCGGTGAACACTGAAGCTTTCTTT. This gives the protein CASSSRPVNTEAFF.

The V and J genes are TRBV5-1 and TRBJ1-5; possibly TRBD1 for D (6 bases). Per germline, CDR1 SGHRS and CDR2 YFSETQ. There are 15 residues in the CDR3. V was trimmed by 2 bases and J by 6 bases, leaving 15 bases between them. The CDR3 region is CASSFLGARGQPQHF. Written as DNA, the CDR3 is TGCGCCAGCAGCTTTTTGGGGGCGAGAGGTCAGCCCCAGCATTTT.